Presented here are 20 T cell receptor beta chains from one specimen sequenced in a study of neurological immune-mediated disorders. TCRdb reprocessed the 5' RACE reads with MiXCR, giving one entry per CDR3 protein. The sample has about 48,000 distinct CDR3 sequences; 10% are singletons. Sample: PBMCs. The source is a middle-aged woman with HTLV-1-associated myelopathy (HAM/TSP).

The table lists this clonotype with many counts. The J gene is TRBJ2-7, the V gene TRBV27; D possibly uses TRBD1 or TRBD2 (5 bases each). V was trimmed by 6 bases and J by 5 bases, leaving 11 bases between them. In germline, CDR1 is MNHEY, CDR2 SMNVEV (reference sequence). The length of the CDR3 is 12 residues. The CDR3, as DNA: TGTGCCAGCAGGACGGGGCACAACGAGCAGTACTTC. Protein: CASRTGHNEQYF.

This clonotype was picked up many times. The gene calls are TRBV10-3 and TRBJ2-3, with D hard to call. Trimming shortened V by 10 bases and J by 0 bases, and 11 bases separated the two germline ends. The CDR3 spans 13 residues. Germline loops: CDR1 ENHRY, CDR2 SYGVKD. CDR3: CATQQFSTDTQYF. The DNA for the CDR3 is TGTGCCACACAACAGTTCAGCACAGATACGCAGTATTTT.

The table lists this clonotype with many counts. The genes are TRBV4-3 and TRBJ2-5, with D possibly called TRBD1 or TRBD2 (5 bases each). The V gene's germline CDR1 is LGHNA and CDR2 YSLEER. This CDR3 has 14 amino acids. Trimming pared 0 bases from V and 5 bases from J, leaving 10 bases between. CDR3 in amino acids: CASSQEEWGETQYF. Here the CDR3 DNA reads TGCGCCAGCAGCCAAGAAGAGTGGGGGGAGACCCAGTACTTC.

There are many counts of this clonotype. V gene TRBV15 combines with J gene TRBJ1-1; the D gene is possibly TRBD1 (5 bases). The CDR3 length is 16 residues. The germline gives CDR1 LNHNV, CDR2 YYDKDF (reference sequence). V shed 0 bases and J shed 3 bases, with 14 bases lying between them. The DNA of the CDR3 is TGTGCCACCAGCAGAGACCACGGGGCAGGAGACACTGAAGCTTTCTTT. This codes for CATSRDHGAGDTEAFF.

This clonotype was counted at least ten times. The genes are TRBV7-2 and TRBJ1-1, with D perhaps TRBD1 (6 bases). This CDR3 is built from 13 residues. V was trimmed by 5 bases and J by 8 bases, leaving 15 bases between them. Germline values: CDR1 SGHTA, CDR2 FQGNSA. The CDR3 loop is CASSLGGGREAFF. In DNA, the CDR3 is TGTGCCAGCAGCCTTGGGGGGGGCCGGGAAGCTTTCTTT. Together with reference TRBV7-2 and TRBJ1-1, the CDR3 gives the full variable domain: GAGVSQSPSNKVTEKGKDVELRCDPISGHTALYWYRQSLGQGLEFLIYFQGNSAPDKSGLPSDRFSAERTGGSVSTLTIQRTQQEDSAVYLCASSLGGGREAFFGQGTRLTVV.

This clonotype came up many times. J is TRBJ1-1 and V is TRBV5-1, with 7 bases lining up with TRBD1. CDR1 is SGHRS and CDR2 is YFSETQ in the germline V gene. Trimming at V came to 5 bases and at J to 0 bases, leaving 4 bases not matched to a gene. The CDR3 extends over 14 amino acids. In DNA, the CDR3 is TGCGCCAGCAGAAGGGGACAGATGAACACTGAAGCTTTCTTT. This gives the protein CASRRGQMNTEAFF.

Ten or more counts support this clonotype. The chain is built from TRBV27 and TRBJ1-1; no definite D call. Germline V lookup: CDR1 MNHEY, CDR2 SMNVEV (reference sequence). Trimming shortened V by 10 bases and J by 5 bases, and 17 bases separated the two germline ends. This CDR3 has 13 residues. The chain's CDR3 is CATRSGLGTEAFF. The CDR3, as DNA: TGTGCCACTCGGTCGGGGTTGGGGACTGAAGCTTTCTTT.

This clonotype was observed at least ten times. V is TRBV5-1 and J is TRBJ1-1; TRBD1 is a possible D gene (5 bases). The germline CDR1 and CDR2 sequences are SGHRS and YFSETQ. This CDR3 spans 16 amino acids. Trimming removed 0 bases at V and 0 bases at J, with 12 bases between. This CDR3 is CASSLVGGSMNTEAFF. The CDR3 DNA is TGCGCCAGCAGCTTGGTGGGGGGTTCCATGAACACTGAAGCTTTCTTT.

This clonotype occurred a few times. The chain combines TRBV7-2 with TRBJ1-1; TRBD1 matches at 8 bases. CDR1 is SGHTA and CDR2 is FQGNSA in the germline V gene. The CDR3 spans 15 residues. V shed 2 bases, J shed 3 bases, and the junction held 5 bases outside the gene matches. The CDR3 reads CASSLQGALHTEAFF. The CDR3 bases are TGTGCCAGCAGCTTACAGGGGGCCCTCCACACTGAAGCTTTCTTT.

This clonotype was found a few times. The genes are TRBV4-3 and TRBJ2-5; 8 nucleotides agree with TRBD2. Unmatched junction bases numbered 8, after V lost 0 bases and J lost 5 bases. Looked up from germline, CDR1 is LGHNA and CDR2 is YSLEER. The CDR3 runs to 16 residues. CDR3 nucleotide sequence: TGCGCCAGCAGCCAAGATCACGTAGCGGGGTTGGAGACCCAGTACTTC. Its translation is CASSQDHVAGLETQYF.

This clonotype was seen at least ten times. The chain recombines TRBV5-1 with TRBJ1-6; D is possibly TRBD1 (6 bases). Germline V CDR1 and CDR2: SGHRS, YFSETQ. This CDR3 has 13 residues. The V gene lost 4 bases and the J gene lost 7 bases, with 9 bases spanning the gap. This CDR3 is CASSQGSNSPLHF. CDR3 in DNA: TGCGCCAGCAGCCAGGGGTCGAATTCACCCCTCCACTTT.

V is TRBV5-5 and J is TRBJ2-2; TRBD2 matches 9 bases. The CDR3 covers 15 residues. CDR1 and CDR2 from the germline V gene are SGHKS and YYEKEE (reference sequence). V trimming: 1 base; J trimming: 10 bases; junction bases outside the gene matches: 8. The CDR3 is CASSLRAGGPEELFF. The DNA for the CDR3 is TGTGCCAGCAGCTTGAGAGCGGGGGGACCCGAGGAGCTGTTTTTT.

This clonotype has a count of ten or more. The V and J genes are TRBV7-8 and TRBJ2-5; 7 bases align to TRBD1. The J segment lost 2 bases and the V segment lost 8 bases, leaving 8 bases of the junction unmatched. The CDR3 totals 14 residues. Germline CDR1 is SGHVS and CDR2 is FQNEAQ. The CDR3 nucleotides are TGTGCCAGCCGAATTCCGGGACAGCAAGAGACCCAGTACTTC. This sequence encodes CASRIPGQQETQYF.

This clonotype was counted between two and nine times. The chain's CDR3 is CASSFTDYEQYF. In nucleotides, the CDR3 is TGCGCCAGCAGCTTTACAGATTACGAGCAGTACTTC. The V gene is TRBV5-1, the J gene TRBJ2-7, with D hard to call. The V gene lost 2 bases and the J gene lost 4 bases, with 7 bases spanning the gap. The CDR3 runs 12 residues. Germline assignment: CDR1 SGHRS and CDR2 YFSETQ.

As to this clonotype: A read error is possible here, since a much larger clone lies one base away. The V gene is TRBV5-1, the J gene TRBJ1-2; a possible D gene is TRBD1 (6 bases). CDR3 length equals 16 residues. Per the germline V gene, CDR1 is SGHRS and CDR2 is YFSETQ. The CDR3 DNA is TGCGCCAGCAACTTGACAGGTAGTAACTTCAACTATGGCTACACCTTC. Its translation is CASNLTGSNFNYGYTF. The variable domain in full, with the rest retrieved from reference TRBV5-1 and TRBJ1-2, is KAGVTQTPRYLIKTRGQQVTLSCSPISGHRSVSWYQQTPGQGLQFLFEYFSETQRNKGNFPGRFSGRQFSNSRSEMNVSTLELGDSALYLCASNLTGSNFNYGYTFGSGTRLTVV.

The sample holds many counts of this clonotype. J is TRBJ1-2 and V is TRBV18; D ambiguous. The CDR3 has 14 residues. Germline CDR1 is KGHSH and CDR2 is LQKENI. Trimming cost V 4 bases and J 6 bases, with 15 bases left between them. DNA of the CDR3: TGTGCCAGCTCACTCTTAACACCCCACGATGGCTACACCTTC. Translation: CASSLLTPHDGYTF.

This clonotype was recorded at least ten times. This sequence joins TRBV10-3 and TRBJ2-5, with 8 positions matching TRBD2. J gave up 4 bases and V 10 bases, and 11 bases lay outside the gene matches. The germline V gene has CDR1 ENHRY and CDR2 SYGVKD. This CDR3 is built from 14 residues. CDR3 bases: TGTGCCACGGGGGTAGCGGGGTTGGGAGAGACCCAGTACTTC. It translates to CATGVAGLGETQYF.

This clonotype has at least ten counts. The rearrangement joins TRBV20-1 to TRBJ1-1, with no clear D. Trimming removed 5 bases from V and 1 base from J, with 11 bases in between. Looked up from germline, CDR1 is DFQATT and CDR2 is SNEGSKA (reference sequence). This CDR3 is built from 13 residues. Written as DNA, the CDR3 is TGCAGTGCTGCTTTAGGGTCGAACACTGAAGCTTTCTTT. Protein sequence: CSAALGSNTEAFF.

This clonotype was counted a few times. V gene TRBV20-1 combines with J gene TRBJ2-1, with 8 positions matching TRBD1. Germline trimming cut 2 bases from V and 6 bases from J; bases unmatched to any gene: 3. From germline, CDR1 is DFQATT and CDR2 SNEGSKA (reference sequence). This CDR3 comprises 13 residues. CDR3 sequence reads: CSARRTGSNEQFF. The CDR3, as DNA: TGCAGTGCTAGAAGGACAGGGAGCAATGAGCAGTTCTTC.

In this sample, this clonotype turned up many times. The chain joins TRBV5-6 to TRBJ2-1, with no clear D. V was clipped by 1 base and J by 8 bases, with 4 bases between them. Germline values: CDR1 SGHDT, CDR2 YYEEEE. The CDR3 is made up of 11 amino acids. The CDR3 DNA sequence: TGTGCCAGCAGCTTGAGCTATGAGCAGTTCTTC. It is translated as CASSLSYEQFF.